This T cell receptor beta chain is drawn from a study of cytomegalovirus exposure and HLA in healthy donors. This clone appeared a single time. PCR was performed using 60 Vbeta and 13 Jbeta primers. Data came from immunoSEQ multiplex PCR; TCRdb stores just in-frame clones and leaves some out. The table has 90,000 to 130,000 clones, about 80% seen once. The TCR originated in a woman under 30 in good health and CMV-seropositive. The sequencing sample was made of PBMCs.

The CDR3 here is CASSIRISSYNEQFF. DNA for the CDR3: TGTGCCAGTAGTATCAGGATCAGCTCCTACAATGAGCAGTTCTTC. The chain is built from TRBV19 and TRBJ2-1; D is unclear. Trimming shortened V by 3 bases and J by 0 bases, and 9 bases separated the two germline ends. CDR3 length equals 15 residues. Looked up from germline, CDR1 is LNHDA and CDR2 is SQIVND (reference sequence).